These 31 T cell receptor beta chains came from one sample sequenced in a study of blood T cells in healthy people across ages. The second PCR ran roughly 7 to 12 cycles with a sample-barcoded 5' primer and J-beta primers. In TCRdb, the 5' RACE reads were re-called with MiXCR into one record per CDR3 protein. The table shows about 730,000 distinct CDR3 sequences, with approximately 39% occurring only once. The specimen was blood. The receptors were gathered from a woman aged 60 to 75 in good health.

In its sample, this clonotype was seen a few times. The chain links TRBV5-1 to TRBJ1-5; D gene ambiguous. Germline V gene lookup returns CDR1 SGHRS and CDR2 YFSETQ. Between the trimmed V and J ends, which lost 5 bases and 4 bases, there was a span of 16 bases. The CDR3 has 15 residues. CDR3 sequence: CASSLLPGGNQPQHF. CDR3 nucleotide sequence: TGCGCCAGCAGTCTACTCCCGGGCGGTAATCAGCCCCAGCATTTT.

The chain combines TRBV5-6 with TRBJ2-3; D is tentatively TRBD1 or TRBD2 (5 bases each). Deletions cut 4 bases from V and 0 bases from J, with 15 bases between. Germline CDR1 and CDR2: SGHDT and YYEEEE. The CDR3 runs to 16 residues. The CDR3 bases are TGTGCCAGCAGCCCGAGGTCCGGGGCCAGCACAGATACGCAGTATTTT. Protein sequence: CASSPRSGASTDTQYF.

This clonotype showed up just a few times. This chain links TRBV5-1 with TRBJ2-5, with TRBD2 as a possible D gene (5 bases). The CDR3 length is 15 residues. Germline V gene data show CDR1 as SGHRS and CDR2 as YFSETQ. Deletions cut 0 bases from V and 1 base from J, with 10 bases between. CDR3 sequence (DNA): TGCGCCAGCAGCTTGGCCACGGGGTCCCAAGAGACCCAGTACTTC. Encoded protein: CASSLATGSQETQYF.

The rearrangement joins TRBV4-2 to TRBJ2-2; D is perhaps TRBD2 (6 bases). The V end lost 8 bases, the J end lost 0 bases, and 13 bases lay between the germline ends. CDR3 size: 15 residues. Per germline, CDR1 LGHNA and CDR2 YNFKEQ. This CDR3 is CASGMGDSNTGELFF. In nucleotides, the CDR3 is TGTGCCAGCGGTATGGGGGACTCGAACACCGGGGAGCTGTTTTTT.

The chain has TRBV3-1 and TRBJ2-3; 8 bases map to TRBD1. This CDR3 contains 14 residues. Germline V gene sequence: CDR1 LGHDT, CDR2 YNNKEL (reference sequence). J gave up 4 bases and V 3 bases, and 3 bases lay outside the gene matches. CDR3 sequence reads: CASSHPQGADTQYF. The CDR3 DNA reads as TGTGCCAGCAGCCACCCACAGGGGGCAGATACGCAGTATTTT.

The chain links TRBV7-9 to TRBJ2-7; D might be TRBD1 (6 bases). The length of the CDR3 is 14 residues. Germline CDR1 SEHNR, CDR2 FQNEAQ (reference sequence). The germline V and J ends were trimmed by 5 bases and 3 bases, with 14 bases remaining between them. The CDR3 region is CASSVRTADYEQYF. The CDR3 DNA follows: TGTGCCAGCAGCGTGCGGACAGCTGACTACGAGCAGTACTTC.

This clonotype has more than one count but fewer than ten. The rearrangement uses TRBV7-9 and TRBJ2-1; D unclear. This CDR3 has 13 amino acids. CDR1 is SEHNR and CDR2 is FQNEAQ in the germline V gene (reference sequence). V lost 5 bases, J lost 8 bases, and 13 bases lay in between. The CDR3 DNA reads TGTGCCAGCAGCCCAGCCCGGGCCTATGAGCAGTTCTTC. Encoded protein: CASSPARAYEQFF.

This chain links TRBV20-1 with TRBJ2-7; TRBD2 agrees at 10 bases. The germline V gene has CDR1 DFQATT and CDR2 SNEGSKA (reference sequence). The length of the CDR3 is 15 residues. Losses at the gene ends were 6 bases for V and 2 bases for J; bases not matched to a gene: 10. The CDR3 DNA reads as TGCAGTGCCAAAGAAAGCGGGAGGGTCGCCTACGAGCAGTACTTC. Its translation is CSAKESGRVAYEQYF.

On this clonotype: A much larger clone differs from this one at a single base, so this may be a read error. This chain joins TRBV12-3 or TRBV12-4 and TRBJ2-7, with 9 bases that match TRBD2. This CDR3 has 15 residues. CDR3: CASSSGLAGTYERYF. In DNA form, the CDR3 reads TGTGCCAGCTCTTCGGGGCTAGCGGGGACCTACGAGCGGTACTTC.

J is TRBJ2-3 and V is TRBV20-1; the D call may be TRBD1 or TRBD2 (5 bases each). CDR1 DFQATT and CDR2 SNEGSKA come from the germline V gene (reference sequence). V dropped 5 bases and J dropped 3 bases, with 18 bases sitting between them. The CDR3 runs 15 residues. The CDR3 DNA reads TGCAGTGCTTCTGACAGCCGTTCGGGGACAGATACGCAGTATTTT. Protein: CSASDSRSGTDTQYF.

This clonotype was counted many times. V usage is TRBV4-2 and J usage is TRBJ2-7, with a weak D call TRBD1 (6 bases). Trimming shortened V by 4 bases and J by 4 bases, and 20 bases separated the two germline ends. From germline, CDR1 is LGHNA and CDR2 YNFKEQ. The CDR3 contains 16 residues. The CDR3 is CASSPDFGQQRYEQYF. The CDR3 DNA reads TGTGCCAGCAGCCCCGATTTTGGACAGCAAAGGTACGAGCAGTACTTC.

V usage is TRBV12-3 or TRBV12-4 and J usage is TRBJ2-6; maybe TRBD1 (6 bases). V was clipped by 7 bases and J by 2 bases, with 18 bases between them. The CDR3 extends over 17 amino acids. CDR3 loop: CASTPQGSRTGANVLTF. CDR3 coding DNA: TGTGCCAGCACCCCACAGGGATCACGGACTGGGGCCAACGTCCTGACTTTC.

This chain uses TRBV20-1 with TRBJ1-6, with 8 bases identical to TRBD1. Germline assignment: CDR1 DFQATT and CDR2 SNEGSKA (reference sequence). V gave up 6 bases and J gave up 9 bases; unmatched junction bases: 10. The CDR3 length is 14 residues. The CDR3 DNA is TGCAGTGCCAGGAGGCCAGGGGGCATTTCACCCCTCCACTTT. Its protein product is CSARRPGGISPLHF.

This clonotype was seen just once. The germline gene is not matched at one end of the junction; a read error may be the cause. As DNA, the CDR3 is TGTGCCAACAGTGCCCGGGGGGGCCGCAACAATGAGCAGTTCTTC. It translates to CANSARGGRNNEQFF. The rearrangement links TRBV6-5 to TRBJ2-1; the match to TRBD2 covers 8 bases. CDR3 length equals 15 residues. Germline V gives CDR1 MNHEY, CDR2 SVGAGI.

The V gene is TRBV3-1, the J gene TRBJ2-5; 13 bases agree with TRBD2. Germline V gene lookup returns CDR1 LGHDT and CDR2 YNNKEL (reference sequence). J lost 5 bases, V lost 4 bases, and 4 bases had no gene match. The CDR3 contains 15 residues. This CDR3 is CASSPQTSGGETQYF. For the CDR3, the DNA is TGTGCCAGCAGCCCGCAGACTAGCGGGGGGGAGACCCAGTACTTC.

The chain is built from TRBV20-1 and TRBJ2-5; the D gene is possibly TRBD2 (5 bases). The end of the DNA fits TRBJ2-1 better, so the J call may be wrong. Germline V gene data show CDR1 as DFQATT and CDR2 as SNEGSKA (reference sequence). The length of the CDR3 is 13 residues. The CDR3 is CSARPTGWETQFF. Written as DNA, the CDR3 is TGCAGTGCTAGACCGACCGGATGGGAGACCCAGTTCTTC.

This chain joins TRBV4-3 and TRBJ1-2, with D maybe TRBD1 (6 bases). Germline V CDR1 and CDR2: LGHNA, YSLEER. The CDR3 spans 15 residues. The V end lost 1 base, the J end lost 4 bases, and 13 bases lay between the germline ends. The CDR3 protein is CASSQAYQGSYGYTF. The CDR3 DNA sequence: TGCGCCAGCAGCCAAGCTTACCAGGGGTCCTATGGCTACACCTTC.

V usage is TRBV9 and J usage is TRBJ2-1; 12 nucleotides agree with TRBD2. V trimming: 4 bases; J trimming: 0 bases; junction bases outside the gene matches: 2. CDR1 is SGDLS, CDR2 YYNGEE, per germline. This CDR3 has 16 residues. CDR3 residues: CASSTSGGYSYNEQFF. The DNA for the CDR3 is TGTGCCAGCAGCACTAGCGGGGGGTACTCCTACAATGAGCAGTTCTTC.

V and J are TRBV7-9 and TRBJ1-4, with a weak D call TRBD1 (5 bases). Deletions cut 4 bases from V and 8 bases from J, with 14 bases between. Per the germline V gene, CDR1 is SEHNR and CDR2 is FQNEAQ (reference sequence). CDR3 size: 14 residues. The CDR3, as DNA: TGTGCCAGCAGCTCGAGGCAGGGTGGCGAAAAACTGTTTTTT. Translation gives CASSSRQGGEKLFF.

V gene TRBV12-3 or TRBV12-4 combines with J gene TRBJ2-7, with TRBD1 as a possible D gene (6 bases). Trimming took 2 bases from V and 0 from J, leaving 14 bases between them. The length of the CDR3 is 16 residues. CDR3 nucleotide sequence: TGTGCCAGCAGTTTAATCCGACAGGATTCCTCCTACGAGCAGTACTTC. It codes for CASSLIRQDSSYEQYF.

The chain combines TRBV20-1 with TRBJ2-1; 10 nucleotides agree with TRBD2. The germline CDR1 and CDR2 sequences are DFQATT and SNEGSKA (reference sequence). Germline trimming cut 0 bases from V and 9 bases from J; bases unmatched to any gene: 11. There are 16 residues in the CDR3. The CDR3 region is CSARDLRSGGAFEQFF. In DNA form, the CDR3 reads TGCAGTGCTAGAGATTTGAGAAGCGGGGGGGCCTTTGAGCAGTTCTTC.

This clonotype occurred a few times. This rearrangement joins TRBV11-2 to TRBJ2-1; the D is unclear. CDR3 length: 17 residues. V was cut by 5 bases and J by 2 bases, with 19 bases left in between. Germline assignment: CDR1 SGHAT and CDR2 FQNNGV. CDR3 nucleotides: TGTGCCAGCAGCCCATTGACAATGGGCAGGACCTACAATGAGCAGTTCTTC. The encoded protein is CASSPLTMGRTYNEQFF.

The rearrangement links TRBV20-1 to TRBJ2-3; no clear D. Trimming pared 8 bases from V and 0 bases from J, leaving 12 bases between. This CDR3 is 13 amino acids long. Germline V lookup: CDR1 DFQATT, CDR2 SNEGSKA (reference sequence). CDR3 sequence: CSSWTSSTDTQYF. CDR3 coding DNA: TGCAGTTCGTGGACCTCTAGCACAGATACGCAGTATTTT.

The chain carries TRBV4-2 and TRBJ2-6; TRBD1 matches 7 bases. The V and J ends lost 1 base and 0 bases, in that order; junction bases with no gene match: 6. The CDR3 spans 18 residues. The germline V gene has CDR1 LGHNA and CDR2 YNFKEQ. CDR3 coding DNA: TGTGCCAGCAGCCAAGTAAGGGACAGATACTCTGGGGCCAACGTCCTGACTTTC. Its protein is CASSQVRDRYSGANVLTF.

This clonotype was detected a few times. V gene TRBV12-3 or TRBV12-4 combines with J gene TRBJ2-1; TRBD2 matches 7 bases. Trimming at V came to 2 bases and at J to 4 bases, leaving 8 bases not matched to a gene. The CDR3 runs 16 residues. The CDR3 sequence: CASSLSLAAGYNEQFF. The CDR3 DNA follows: TGTGCCAGCAGTTTATCCCTAGCGGCCGGATACAATGAGCAGTTCTTC.

The chain employs TRBV7-2 and TRBJ2-7, with D tentatively TRBD2 (5 bases). Germline V lookup: CDR1 SGHTA, CDR2 FQGNSA. The V gene lost 1 base and the J gene lost 9 bases, with 16 bases spanning the gap. The CDR3 is 14 amino acids. CDR3 nucleotide sequence: TGTGCCAGCAGCTTAGGGCAGGCCGGAGGCGGGCAGTACTTC. Protein sequence: CASSLGQAGGGQYF. The full variable domain, its missing parts supplied by reference TRBV7-2 and TRBJ2-7, is GAGVSQSPSNKVTEKGKDVELRCDPISGHTALYWYRQSLGQGLEFLIYFQGNSAPDKSGLPSDRFSAERTGGSVSTLTIQRTQQEDSAVYLCASSLGQAGGGQYFGPGTRLTVT.

The chain recombines TRBV20-1 with TRBJ1-1; D not resolved. Germline assignment: CDR1 DFQATT and CDR2 SNEGSKA (reference sequence). The ends were cut back, 0 bases at V and 5 bases at J, with 16 bases in the middle. The CDR3 sequence is 15 residues long. CDR3 sequence (DNA): TGCAGTGCTAGAGACGTAACACTTCGGGTAACTGAAGCTTTCTTT. Protein product: CSARDVTLRVTEAFF.

Concerning this clonotype itself: This clone may be a read error of a much larger clone one base away. V usage is TRBV4-2 and J usage is TRBJ2-1; 7 bases agree with TRBD1. This CDR3 has 14 amino acids. The V and J ends lost 4 bases and 10 bases, in that order; junction bases with no gene match: 10. CDR1 and CDR2 (germline): LGHNA, YNFKEQ. The CDR3 here is CASSPRTGAYEQFF. The CDR3 DNA sequence: TGTGCCAGCAGCCCCCGGACAGGTGCCTACGAGCAGTTCTTC.

With regard to this clonotype: Compared with germline, one end of the junction differs, possibly owing to a read error. V is TRBV7-3 and J is TRBJ2-1; 9 positions agree with TRBD1. The CDR3 runs 18 residues. The germline V gene has CDR1 SGHTA and CDR2 FQGTGA. CDR3 nucleotide sequence: TGTGCCGGCAGCTTAGCTGTGCCTGGGACAGGGTCTAAGGTTGAGCAGTTCTTC. This translates into CAGSLAVPGTGSKVEQFF.

The sample holds one count of this clonotype. The chain employs TRBV6-2 or TRBV6-3 and TRBJ2-7; 7 bases line up with TRBD2. Trimming removed 2 bases from V and 0 bases from J; junction bases left unmatched: 7. There are 16 residues in the CDR3. Looked up from germline, CDR1 is MNHEY and CDR2 is SVGEGT. For the CDR3, the DNA is TGTGCCAGCAGTTACCCGGCGACTAGCTGCTCCTACGAGCAGTACTTC. Translated: CASSYPATSCSYEQYF.

A word on this clonotype: A read error is possible here, since a much larger clone lies one base away. The chain employs TRBV5-1 and TRBJ1-2; 7 bases line up with TRBD1. The germline V gene has CDR1 SGHRS and CDR2 YFSETQ. After removal of 4 bases from V and 8 bases from J, the junction contained 8 bases not matched to a gene. The CDR3 totals 13 residues. The CDR3 here is CASSVGTARGYTF. The DNA of the CDR3 is TGCGCCAGCAGCGTTGGGACAGCGAGGGGCTACACCTTC.